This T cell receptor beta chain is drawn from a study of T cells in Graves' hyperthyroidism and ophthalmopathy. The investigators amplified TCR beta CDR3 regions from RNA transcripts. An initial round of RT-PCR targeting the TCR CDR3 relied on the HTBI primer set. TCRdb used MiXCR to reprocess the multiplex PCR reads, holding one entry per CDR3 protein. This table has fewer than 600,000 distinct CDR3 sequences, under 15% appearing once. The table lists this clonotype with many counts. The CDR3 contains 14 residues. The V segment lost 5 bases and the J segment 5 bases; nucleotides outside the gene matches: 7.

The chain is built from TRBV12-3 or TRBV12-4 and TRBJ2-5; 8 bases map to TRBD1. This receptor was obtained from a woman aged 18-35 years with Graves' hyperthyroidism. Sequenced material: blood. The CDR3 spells CASSSRTGPETQYF. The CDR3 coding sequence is TGTGCCAGCAGTAGCCGGACAGGGCCGGAGACCCAGTACTTC.